Listed here are 4 T cell receptor beta chains from one sample, sequenced in a study of T cell responses to AZD1222 COVID-19 vaccine. Clones were sequenced by immunoSEQ multiplex PCR, and TCRdb holds only the in-frame ones, with some missing. Of around 120,000 clones listed, 85% to 90% are singletons. Sequencing was performed on peripheral blood, taken on day 0 of AZD1222 vaccination. The origin of the receptors is an adult in good health.

This sequence joins TRBV3-1 (or the pseudogene TRBV3-2) and TRBJ2-1; D possibly corresponds to TRBD2 (5 bases). V dropped 7 bases and J dropped 8 bases, with 21 bases sitting between them. Germline CDR1 is LGHDT and CDR2 is YNNKEL (reference sequence). This CDR3 has 15 amino acids. The CDR3 nucleotides are TGTGCCAGCACCTTTCGTTCCCCCGGGCGGGATGAGCAGTTCTTC. Amino acids: CASTFRSPGRDEQFF.

This chain joins TRBV5-3 and TRBJ2-1; D is possibly TRBD1 (6 bases). TRBV5-3 carries the ORF label, with uncertain function. This CDR3 is 16 amino acids long. V dropped 4 bases and J dropped 0 bases, with 14 bases sitting between them. In DNA form, the CDR3 reads TGTGCCAGAAGCAGGGGGACGGGGAGCTCCTACAATGAGCAGTTCTTC. It encodes CARSRGTGSSYNEQFF.

The rearrangement joins TRBV4-2 to TRBJ1-4; D gene unclear. This CDR3 region has 15 residues. CDR1 is LGHNA and CDR2 is YNFKEQ in the germline V gene. Trimming stripped 1 base from V and 4 bases from J, with 10 bases between. The CDR3 is CASSQAAEINEKLFF. CDR3 sequence (DNA): TGTGCCAGCAGCCAAGCTGCAGAGATTAATGAAAAACTGTTTTTT.

The chain combines TRBV3-1 (or the pseudogene TRBV3-2) with TRBJ1-5, with D perhaps TRBD1 (5 bases). From germline, CDR1 is LGHDT and CDR2 YNNKEL (reference sequence). V was cut by 1 base and J by 5 bases, with 12 bases left in between. The CDR3 runs to 15 residues. CDR3 bases: TGTGCCAGCAGCCAAGGTATGCTGGGGCATCAGCCCCAGCATTTT. Protein product: CASSQGMLGHQPQHF.